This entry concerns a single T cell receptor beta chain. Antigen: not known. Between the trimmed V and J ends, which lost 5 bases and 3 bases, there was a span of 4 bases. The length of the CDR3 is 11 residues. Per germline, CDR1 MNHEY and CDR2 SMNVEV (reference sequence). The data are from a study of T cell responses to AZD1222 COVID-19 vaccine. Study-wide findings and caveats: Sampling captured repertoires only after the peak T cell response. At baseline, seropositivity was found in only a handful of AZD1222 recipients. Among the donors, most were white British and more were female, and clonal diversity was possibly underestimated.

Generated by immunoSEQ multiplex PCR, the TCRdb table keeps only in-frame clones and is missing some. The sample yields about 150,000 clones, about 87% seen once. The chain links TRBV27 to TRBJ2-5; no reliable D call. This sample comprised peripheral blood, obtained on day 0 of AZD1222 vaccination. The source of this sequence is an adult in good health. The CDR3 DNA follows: TGTGCCAGCAGTCACAAAGAGACCCAGTACTTC. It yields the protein CASSHKETQYF.